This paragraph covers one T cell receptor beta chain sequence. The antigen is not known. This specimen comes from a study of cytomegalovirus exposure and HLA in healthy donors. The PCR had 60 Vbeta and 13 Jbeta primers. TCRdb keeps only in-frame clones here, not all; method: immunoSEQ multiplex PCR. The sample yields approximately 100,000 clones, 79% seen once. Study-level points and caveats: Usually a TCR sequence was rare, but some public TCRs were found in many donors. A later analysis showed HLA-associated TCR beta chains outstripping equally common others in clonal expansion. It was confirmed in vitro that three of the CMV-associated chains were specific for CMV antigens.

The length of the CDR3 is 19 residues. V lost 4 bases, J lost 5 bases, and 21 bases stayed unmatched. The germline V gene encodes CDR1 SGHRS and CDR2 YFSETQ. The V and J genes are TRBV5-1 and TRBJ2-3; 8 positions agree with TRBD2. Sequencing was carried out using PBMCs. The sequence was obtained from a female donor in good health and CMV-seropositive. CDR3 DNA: TGCGCCAGCAGCCCCCGGCCCCCCGGGAGGGCCCCGGGAGGAGATACGCAGTATTTT. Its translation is CASSPRPPGRAPGGDTQYF.